Below are 7 T cell receptor beta chains sequenced from a single sample in a study of blood T cell repertoires in COVID-19. Measured with immunoSEQ multiplex PCR; TCRdb has only the in-frame clones, and not every one. The sample has under 95,000 clones, 90% to 95% seen once. Sample: peripheral blood. Receptors originate from a woman aged 50 to 60 in a cohort sampled during active COVID-19.

This chain joins TRBV25-1 and TRBJ1-4, with 9 bases identical to TRBD1. The CDR3 covers 14 residues. V lost 4 bases to trimming and J lost 7 bases; unmatched junction nucleotides: 4. Looked up from germline, CDR1 is MGHDK and CDR2 is SYGVNS. The CDR3 spells CASSGQGEGEKLFF. The CDR3 DNA follows: TGTGCCAGCAGTGGACAGGGGGAGGGTGAAAAACTGTTTTTT. The variable domain in full, with the rest retrieved from reference TRBV25-1 and TRBJ1-4, is EADIYQTPRYLVIGTGKKITLECSQTMGHDKMYWYQQDPGMELHLIHYSYGVNSTEKGDLSSESTVSRIRTEHFPLTLESARPSHTSQYLCASSGQGEGEKLFFGSGTQLSVL.

This chain connects TRBV5-6 to TRBJ2-6, with 7 nucleotides matching TRBD1. Per germline, CDR1 SGHDT and CDR2 YYEEEE. The V segment lost 4 bases and the J segment 0 bases; nucleotides outside the gene matches: 13. There are 19 residues in the CDR3. The chain's CDR3 is CASSLPGTWDSSGANVLTF. Here the CDR3 DNA reads TGTGCCAGCAGCCTCCCCGGGACCTGGGACAGCTCTGGGGCCAACGTCCTGACTTTC.

The chain recombines TRBV7-2 with TRBJ2-1; 7 bases line up with TRBD2. V shed 11 bases and J 0 bases; nucleotides not matched to a gene: 16. The CDR3 totals 17 residues. Germline values: CDR1 SGHTA, CDR2 FQGNSA. The DNA for the CDR3 is TGTGCCCAGCTGGGAGGGCGGGAGCGCCACTCCTACAATGAGCAGTTCTTC. This codes for CAQLGGRERHSYNEQFF.

The chain links TRBV5-4 to TRBJ2-1; 8 nucleotides align to TRBD2. The CDR3 is made up of 15 amino acids. V was pared by 2 bases and J by 5 bases, with 6 bases of the junction left unmatched. Germline assignment: CDR1 SGHNT and CDR2 YYREEE (reference sequence). DNA of the CDR3: TGTGCCAGCAGCTTTCCGGGAGGGCCCGACAATGAGCAGTTCTTC. This codes for CASSFPGGPDNEQFF.

The chain is built from TRBV29-1 and TRBJ2-3; 10 bases are shared with TRBD1. After removal of 7 bases from V and 5 bases from J, the junction contained 6 bases not matched to a gene. CDR1 and CDR2 from the germline V gene are SQVTM and ANQGSEA. This CDR3 has 13 residues. The CDR3 region is CSGGTGAGDTQYF. The CDR3 nucleotides read TGCAGCGGCGGGACAGGGGCAGGAGATACGCAGTATTTT.

This sequence joins TRBV28 and TRBJ2-7, with D possibly matching TRBD1 (5 bases). The V gene lost 2 bases and the J gene lost 3 bases, with 11 bases spanning the gap. Germline lookup yields CDR1 MDHEN and CDR2 SYDVKM. The CDR3 loop spans 14 amino acids. The CDR3 region has the DNA TGTGCCAGCAGTTTAGGGCAGGGCCTCTACGAGCAGTACTTC. Translation: CASSLGQGLYEQYF.

This chain links TRBV5-1 with TRBJ2-6; D possibly corresponds to TRBD1 (6 bases). Trimming took off 9 bases at V and 0 bases at J, with 19 bases between the two ends. The CDR3 has 17 residues. Germline loops: CDR1 SGHRS, CDR2 YFSETQ. The CDR3 here is CATSSGQTLSGANVLTF. The CDR3, as DNA: TGCGCCACAAGTTCGGGACAAACACTCTCTGGGGCCAACGTCCTGACTTTC. Looking up the rest from reference TRBV5-1 and TRBJ2-6 gives the full variable domain: KAGVTQTPRYLIKTRGQQVTLSCSPISGHRSVSWYQQTPGQGLQFLFEYFSETQRNKGNFPGRFSGRQFSNSRSEMNVSTLELGDSALYLCATSSGQTLSGANVLTFGAGSRLTVL.